Following are 27 T cell receptor beta chains from one sample sequenced in a study of T cell responses to AZD1222 COVID-19 vaccine. The repertoire was sequenced with immunoSEQ multiplex PCR; TCRdb's copy has only in-frame clones and lacks some. In the table there are around 78,000 clones, 75% to 90% of which are singletons. The sequencing used peripheral blood, collected 28 days after the second AZD1222 dose. All receptors derive from an adult who received the AZD1222 COVID-19 vaccine.

The CDR3 DNA sequence: TGTGCCAGCGGATCAAGCCATCAGCCCCAGCATTTT. Translation gives CASGSSHQPQHF. The rearrangement uses TRBV28 and TRBJ1-5; D ambiguous. With 8 bases removed from V and 5 bases from J, the gap between germline ends came to 10 bases. Germline CDR1 is MDHEN and CDR2 is SYDVKM. This CDR3 contains 12 residues.

The V call is TRBV9, the J call TRBJ2-7; 7 bases match TRBD1. The CDR3 is 15 amino acids. V was clipped by 3 bases and J by 2 bases; unmatched bases: 8. Germline V gene data show CDR1 as SGDLS and CDR2 as YYNGEE. CDR3: CASSAQGDSTYEQYF. The CDR3 DNA is TGTGCCAGCAGCGCCCAGGGGGACAGCACCTACGAGCAGTACTTC.

The rearrangement links TRBV27 to TRBJ1-6; possible D gene TRBD1, 5 bases. Germline V gene sequence: CDR1 MNHEY, CDR2 SMNVEV (reference sequence). The CDR3 runs to 15 residues. Between the trimmed V and J ends, which lost 8 bases and 7 bases, there was a span of 18 bases. The CDR3 loop is CASSDRTPPNSPLHF. The CDR3 DNA is TGTGCCAGCTCCGACAGAACTCCCCCGAATTCACCCCTCCACTTT.

This clone was recorded a few times. V and J are TRBV29-1 and TRBJ2-3; 8 nucleotides match TRBD2. CDR1 is SQVTM and CDR2 is ANQGSEA in the germline V gene. Losses at the gene ends were 4 bases for V and 2 bases for J; bases not matched to a gene: 2. This CDR3 region has 13 residues. CDR3 loop: CSVASGSTDTQYF. CDR3 sequence (DNA): TGCAGCGTTGCTAGCGGGTCCACAGATACGCAGTATTTT.

The chain carries TRBV18 and TRBJ1-3, with TRBD1 as a possible D gene (5 bases). CDR3 length: 16 residues. Germline V lookup: CDR1 KGHSH, CDR2 LQKENI. Trimming shortened V by 0 bases and J by 3 bases, and 12 bases separated the two germline ends. The CDR3 sequence is CASSPPGRAGGNTIYF. The DNA of the CDR3 is TGTGCCAGCTCACCACCTGGCAGGGCGGGTGGAAACACCATATATTTT.

The chain carries TRBV11-1 and TRBJ2-7, with TRBD1 matching 10 bases. The trim removed 0 bases at V and 3 bases at J, leaving 2 bases unmatched. The CDR3 is 15 amino acids. CDR1 and CDR2 (germline): SGHAT, FQDESV (reference sequence). CDR3 amino acids: CASSLARTGGYEQYF. The CDR3 region has the DNA TGTGCCAGCAGCTTAGCGCGGACAGGGGGCTACGAGCAGTACTTC.

The chain recombines TRBV7-3 with TRBJ1-5; D is unresolved. Germline CDR1 and CDR2: SGHTA and FQGTGA. V was cut by 6 bases and J by 0 bases, with 6 bases left in between. CDR3 length equals 13 residues. The CDR3 is CASSSDSNQPQHF. Here the CDR3 DNA reads TGTGCCAGCAGTTCAGATAGCAATCAGCCCCAGCATTTT. Full variable domain (missing parts from reference TRBV7-3 and TRBJ1-5): GAGVSQTPSNKVTEKGKYVELRCDPISGHTALYWYRQSLGQGPEFLIYFQGTGAADDSGLPNDRFFAVRPEGSVSTLKIQRTERGDSAVYLCASSSDSNQPQHFGDGTRLSIL.

The V and J genes are TRBV10-3 and TRBJ2-3, with no clear D. Germline CDR1 ENHRY, CDR2 SYGVKD. V gave up 0 bases and J gave up 2 bases, with 12 bases separating them. The CDR3 runs to 16 residues. CDR3 sequence: CAISESLIFYTDTQYF. The CDR3, as DNA: TGTGCCATCAGTGAGTCTCTTATCTTTTACACAGATACGCAGTATTTT.

The chain links TRBV9 to TRBJ2-7, with D hard to call. CDR1 and CDR2 from the germline V gene are SGDLS and YYNGEE. V lost 1 base and J 5 bases, leaving 13 bases between the germline ends. This CDR3 has 14 residues. CDR3 amino acids: CASSVLGSSNEQYF. CDR3 in DNA: TGTGCCAGCAGCGTACTCGGCAGCTCTAACGAGCAGTACTTC. Variable domain in full (rest from reference TRBV9 and TRBJ2-7): DSGVTQTPKHLITATGQRVTLRCSPRSGDLSVYWYQQSLDQGLQFLIQYYNGEERAKGNILERFSAQQFPDLHSELNLSSLELGDSALYFCASSVLGSSNEQYFGPGTRLTVT.

The V gene is TRBV27, the J gene TRBJ1-5; D may be TRBD1 (6 bases). Trimming pared 7 bases from V and 2 bases from J, leaving 12 bases between. Germline loops: CDR1 MNHEY, CDR2 SMNVEV (reference sequence). The CDR3 consists of 14 residues. The CDR3 sequence is CASKQGKGNQPQHF. Written as DNA, the CDR3 is TGTGCCAGCAAGCAGGGGAAAGGCAATCAGCCCCAGCATTTT.

The rearrangement joins TRBV4-2 to TRBJ1-5; TRBD1 aligns across 7 bases. V lost 1 base, J lost 0 bases, and 12 bases stayed unmatched. Per the germline V gene, CDR1 is LGHNA and CDR2 is YNFKEQ. The CDR3 runs 19 residues. The CDR3 loop reads CASSQGGLGQPYSNQPQHF. In DNA form, the CDR3 reads TGTGCCAGCAGCCAAGGAGGTCTGGGACAGCCTTATAGCAATCAGCCCCAGCATTTT.

CDR3 sequence reads: CASSLDWKGEQYF. The CDR3 DNA follows: TGTGCCAGCAGCTTAGATTGGAAGGGCGAGCAGTACTTC. The rearrangement links TRBV7-3 to TRBJ2-7; D is unclear. The CDR3 is 13 residues long. Germline assignment: CDR1 SGHTA and CDR2 FQGTGA. V lost 2 bases to trimming and J lost 6 bases, with 11 bases between them.

The V gene is TRBV5-1, the J gene TRBJ2-5, with 7 bases fitting TRBD1. The CDR3 totals 13 residues. Trimming cost V 5 bases and J 5 bases; bases outside gene matches: 6. The germline V gene has CDR1 SGHRS and CDR2 YFSETQ. The CDR3: CASRLDRVETQYF. DNA of the CDR3: TGCGCCAGCAGGTTAGACAGGGTGGAGACCCAGTACTTC.

In DNA, the CDR3 is TGTGCCAGCAGCCAAGATCTGTCTGGGGCCAACGTCCTGACTTTC. Translation gives CASSQDLSGANVLTF. The V call is TRBV3-1 (or the pseudogene TRBV3-2), the J call TRBJ2-6; D gene uncertain. CDR1 is LGHDT and CDR2 is YNNKEL in the germline V gene (reference sequence). CDR3 length: 15 amino acids. The ends were cut back, 0 bases at V and 1 base at J, with 4 bases in the middle.

This clone was recorded a few times. The chain carries TRBV5-5 and TRBJ2-4, with D perhaps being TRBD1 or TRBD2 (5 bases each). Trimming took 7 bases from V and 2 from J, leaving 7 bases between them. The CDR3 covers 12 residues. Germline CDR1 reads SGHKS; CDR2 reads YYEKEE (reference sequence). The CDR3 DNA reads as TGTGCCAGCGGGGGACCCAAAAACATTCAGTACTTC. The encoded protein is CASGGPKNIQYF.

The chain joins TRBV3-1 (or the pseudogene TRBV3-2) to TRBJ1-1, with TRBD1 as a possible D gene (5 bases). This CDR3 region has 16 residues. The V gene's germline CDR1 is LGHDT and CDR2 YNNKEL (reference sequence). V was trimmed by 0 bases and J by 4 bases, leaving 15 bases between them. The CDR3 sequence is CASSQDLLTRGTEAFF. The CDR3 DNA is TGTGCCAGCAGCCAAGATCTTCTTACGAGGGGCACTGAAGCTTTCTTT.

A single count supports this clone. The chain has TRBV5-4 and TRBJ2-6; 8 nucleotides agree with TRBD1. This CDR3 comprises 17 residues. Germline lookup yields CDR1 SGHNT and CDR2 YYREEE (reference sequence). The junction had 6 bases not matched to a gene; V was cut back by 4 bases and J by 0 bases. CDR3 DNA: TGTGCCAGCAGCCAAGGACAGGGATTCTCTGGGGCCAACGTCCTGACTTTC. Protein product: CASSQGQGFSGANVLTF.

The chain employs TRBV28 and TRBJ2-1; 10 bases match TRBD1. Germline V gene lookup returns CDR1 MDHEN and CDR2 SYDVKM. This CDR3 is 14 amino acids long. After removal of 6 bases from V and 8 bases from J, the junction contained 7 bases not matched to a gene. The CDR3 is CASRGTGVFYEQFF. For the CDR3, the DNA is TGTGCCAGCAGAGGGACAGGGGTTTTTTATGAGCAGTTCTTC.

Notes on this clone: An end of the junction differs from the germline gene, which may be a read error. The rearrangement uses TRBV5-1 and TRBJ2-3; TRBD2 matches 15 bases. CDR1 is SGHRS, CDR2 YFSETQ, per germline. The CDR3 is 15 amino acids. This CDR3 reads CASSLAGTSGGNRHF. In DNA form, the CDR3 reads TGCGCCAGCAGCTTGGCTGGGACTAGCGGGGGGAACCGGCATTTT.

The chain carries TRBV7-7 and TRBJ1-1, with a possible D match to TRBD1 (6 bases). This CDR3 is built from 17 residues. Germline loops: CDR1 SSHAT, CDR2 FNYEAQ (reference sequence). Trimming took 0 bases from V and 6 from J, leaving 20 bases between them. The CDR3 loop reads CASSLACGGGVLAEAFF. The CDR3 DNA is TGTGCCAGCAGCTTAGCGTGTGGGGGCGGGGTACTGGCTGAAGCTTTCTTT.

This chain uses TRBV19 with TRBJ1-1; 7 bases are shared with TRBD1. The CDR3 is made up of 14 amino acids. Per germline, CDR1 LNHDA and CDR2 SQIVND (reference sequence). Trimming cost V 2 bases and J 5 bases; bases outside gene matches: 5. CDR3 region: CASSIRGRQTEAFF. CDR3 sequence (DNA): TGTGCCAGTAGTATAAGGGGGCGGCAGACTGAAGCTTTCTTT.

This chain connects TRBV5-1 to TRBJ2-1, with 8 bases identical to TRBD1. V gave up 2 bases and J gave up 8 bases; unmatched junction bases: 9. Germline V gene data show CDR1 as SGHRS and CDR2 as YFSETQ. The CDR3 loop spans 15 amino acids. The chain's CDR3 is CASSFGQGAVDEQFF. The CDR3 DNA reads TGCGCCAGCAGCTTCGGTCAGGGGGCGGTCGATGAGCAGTTCTTC. Complete variable domain (other parts from reference TRBV5-1 and TRBJ2-1): KAGVTQTPRYLIKTRGQQVTLSCSPISGHRSVSWYQQTPGQGLQFLFEYFSETQRNKGNFPGRFSGRQFSNSRSEMNVSTLELGDSALYLCASSFGQGAVDEQFFGPGTRLTVL.

This clone showed up just once. CDR3 sequence reads: CASSLEMRRGGAQYF. In nucleotides, the CDR3 is TGTGCCAGCAGCTTGGAGATGCGGCGGGGGGGCGCGCAGTATTTT. The chain employs TRBV5-8 and TRBJ2-3; the match to TRBD2 covers 9 bases. Germline values: CDR1 SGHTS, CDR2 YDEGEE. The CDR3 consists of 15 residues. The V and J ends lost 0 bases and 10 bases, in that order; junction bases with no gene match: 9.

V usage is TRBV7-9 and J usage is TRBJ1-1; D possibly corresponds to TRBD1 (6 bases). The CDR3 runs to 15 residues. V was pared by 4 bases and J by 0 bases, with 12 bases between. CDR1 is SEHNR and CDR2 is FQNEAQ in the germline V gene (reference sequence). CDR3 in DNA: TGTGCCAGCAGCTCACAGGGTATTATGAACACTGAAGCTTTCTTT. Its translation: CASSSQGIMNTEAFF.

This clone was recorded a few times. The chain links TRBV5-4 to TRBJ2-5; 7 bases match TRBD2. V dropped 4 bases and J dropped 2; count of bases not matched to a gene: 5. CDR3 length equals 14 residues. The V gene's germline CDR1 is SGHNT and CDR2 YYREEE (reference sequence). The DNA of the CDR3 is TGTGCCAGCAGCCCAGCGGGGAGACAAGAGACCCAGTACTTC. Residues: CASSPAGRQETQYF. Complete variable domain (other parts from reference TRBV5-4 and TRBJ2-5): ETGVTQSPTHLIKTRGQQVTLRCSSQSGHNTVSWYQQALGQGPQFIFQYYREEENGRGNFPPRFSGLQFPNYSSELNVNALELDDSALYLCASSPAGRQETQYFGPGTRLLVL.

The chain is built from TRBV5-1 and TRBJ1-5; possible D gene TRBD1, 5 bases. Per germline, CDR1 SGHRS and CDR2 YFSETQ. This CDR3 has 15 residues. V was trimmed by 2 bases and J by 7 bases, leaving 16 bases between them. The CDR3 sequence is CASSFTPQGQQPQHF. The CDR3 bases are TGCGCCAGCAGCTTCACGCCCCAGGGCCAACAGCCCCAGCATTTT.

Here the CDR3 reads CASSLNSGDTEAFF. CDR3 DNA: TGTGCCAGCAGCTTGAACAGTGGGGACACTGAAGCTTTCTTT. The chain has TRBV7-2 and TRBJ1-1; no reliable D call. The germline V gene encodes CDR1 SGHTA and CDR2 FQGNSA. The ends were cut back, 3 bases at V and 3 bases at J, with 11 bases in the middle. The CDR3 spans 14 residues.